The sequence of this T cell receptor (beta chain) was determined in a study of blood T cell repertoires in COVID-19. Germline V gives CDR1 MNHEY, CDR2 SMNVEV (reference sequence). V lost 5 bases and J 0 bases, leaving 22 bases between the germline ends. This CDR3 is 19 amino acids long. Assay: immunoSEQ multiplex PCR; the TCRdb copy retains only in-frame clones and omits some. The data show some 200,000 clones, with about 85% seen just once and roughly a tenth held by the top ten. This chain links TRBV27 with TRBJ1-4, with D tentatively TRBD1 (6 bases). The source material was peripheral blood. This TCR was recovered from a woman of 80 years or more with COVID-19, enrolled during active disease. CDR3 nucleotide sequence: TGTGCCAGCAGTCACTATCGTGGGACACATGACTCAACTAATGAAAAACTGTTTTTT. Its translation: CASSHYRGTHDSTNEKLFF.